This T cell receptor beta chain was found in a study of blood T cell repertoires in COVID-19. The authors' processing: Estimated nucleated cell counts came from reference gene primer amplification. The table came from immunoSEQ multiplex PCR; TCRdb's copy has only in-frame clones and leaves some out. V and J calls and clone size are given by that table; D and trimming were obtained from the DNA. Altogether 70,000 or so clones are present, over 70% being singletons, with the ten largest covering 16%. CDR3 length equals 15 residues. CDR1 is SNHLY and CDR2 is FYNNEI in the germline V gene. Deletions cut 5 bases from V and 6 bases from J, with 17 bases between.

This rearrangement joins TRBV2 to TRBJ1-5, with D possibly TRBD1 on 6 matching bases. Specimen: peripheral blood. This clonotype was sampled from a man in his 60s with acute or convalescent COVID-19. CDR3 bases: TGTGCCAGCAGTCTACAGGGTTTTTCGGGTCAGCCCCAGCATTTT. It is translated as CASSLQGFSGQPQHF.